These 18 T cell receptor beta chains were sequenced from one sample in a study of control samples from healthy donors and cancer patients. Repertoires were generated with immunoSEQ multiplex PCR, while TCRdb's copy carries only in-frame clones and drops some. Of over 150,000 clones in the sample, approximately 96% were seen once. Sample: blood. These receptors all come from a man between 40 and 49 years old in good health.

The chain joins TRBV28 to TRBJ1-5; D remains unclear. The CDR3 totals 14 residues. Per germline, CDR1 MDHEN and CDR2 SYDVKM. V was pared by 6 bases and J by 3 bases, with 12 bases between. Written as DNA, the CDR3 is TGTGCCAGCAGGGATACAGAAGACAATCAGCCCCAGCATTTT. Protein product: CASRDTEDNQPQHF.

About this clone itself: Other DNA sequences of this sample code for an identical CDR3. The CDR3 sequence: CASSEGTANSPLHF. The CDR3, as DNA: TGTGCCAGCAGTGAGGGGACGGCGAATTCACCCCTCCACTTT. The gene calls are TRBV2 and TRBJ1-6; a possible D gene is TRBD1 (5 bases). The germline V and J ends were trimmed by 3 bases and 7 bases, with 10 bases remaining between them. Germline V gene lookup returns CDR1 SNHLY and CDR2 FYNNEI. The CDR3 sequence is 14 residues long.

The gene calls are TRBV27 and TRBJ2-3; D is unclear. Germline V gene data show CDR1 as MNHEY and CDR2 as SMNVEV (reference sequence). This CDR3 comprises 13 residues. Trimming shortened V by 4 bases and J by 6 bases, and 11 bases separated the two germline ends. CDR3 nucleotide sequence: TGTGCCAGCAGTTCATACGGGCCGGATACGCAGTATTTT. Its protein product is CASSSYGPDTQYF.

This clone was recorded once. This chain uses TRBV5-1 with TRBJ2-7; 12 bases line up with TRBD1. In germline, CDR1 is SGHRS, CDR2 YFSETQ. The CDR3 is made up of 14 amino acids. J gave up 9 bases and V 4 bases, and 8 bases lay outside the gene matches. CDR3 residues: CASSRDRGRGGQYF. CDR3 sequence (DNA): TGCGCCAGCAGCCGGGACAGGGGGCGCGGAGGGCAGTACTTC.

The chain employs TRBV24-1 and TRBJ1-1; D is uncertain. This CDR3 is 13 amino acids long. Looked up from germline, CDR1 is KGHDR and CDR2 is SFDVKD. Trimming shortened V by 1 base and J by 8 bases, and 10 bases separated the two germline ends. The CDR3 coding sequence is TGTGCCACCAGTGATTTTAATGGCGGAGAAGCTTTCTTT. Amino acids: CATSDFNGGEAFF.

The count of this clone is one. This chain uses TRBV27 with TRBJ2-7; maybe TRBD1 (6 bases). Looked up from germline, CDR1 is MNHEY and CDR2 is SMNVEV (reference sequence). The CDR3 sequence is 13 residues long. The ends were cut back, 6 bases at V and 0 bases at J, with 9 bases in the middle. The chain's CDR3 is CASSYRVSYEQYF. The CDR3 nucleotides read TGTGCCAGCAGCTACAGGGTCTCCTACGAGCAGTACTTC.

The genes are TRBV24-1 and TRBJ2-4; D possibly corresponds to TRBD2 (6 bases). This CDR3 region has 15 residues. CDR1 is KGHDR and CDR2 is SFDVKD in the germline V gene. The ends were cut back, 1 base at V and 2 bases at J, with 8 bases in the middle. CDR3 amino acids: CATSDFRDSKNIQYF. The CDR3, as DNA: TGTGCCACCAGTGATTTCCGGGACTCCAAAAACATTCAGTACTTC.

To note about this clone: The sample holds other DNA sequences that translate to the same CDR3. The chain carries TRBV18 and TRBJ2-7; 8 bases line up with TRBD1. The V segment lost 2 bases and the J segment 1 base; nucleotides outside the gene matches: 1. Germline V gene sequence: CDR1 KGHSH, CDR2 LQKENI. This CDR3 has 14 residues. The CDR3 DNA sequence: TGTGCCAGCTCACCAACAGGGGGTTCCTACGAGCAGTACTTC. It encodes CASSPTGGSYEQYF.

V and J are TRBV30 and TRBJ2-5; D unclear. The CDR3 totals 13 residues. V lost 0 bases, J lost 5 bases, and 10 bases lay in between. Germline CDR1 GTSNPN, CDR2 SVGIG (reference sequence). Written as DNA, the CDR3 is TGTGCCTGGAGTGTAGGCTCCCGGGAGACCCAGTACTTC. Its protein is CAWSVGSRETQYF.

CDR3 sequence reads: CASSLGGGADYGYTF. CDR3 DNA: TGTGCCAGCAGCTTAGGTGGGGGCGCGGACTATGGCTACACCTTC. V is TRBV7-9 and J is TRBJ1-2; a possible D gene is TRBD1 (6 bases). Trimming took off 1 base at V and 3 bases at J, with 12 bases between the two ends. The CDR3 has 15 residues. The germline V gene has CDR1 SEHNR and CDR2 FQNEAQ (reference sequence).

V and J are TRBV11-3 and TRBJ1-1; a weak D match, TRBD1 (5 bases). CDR1 and CDR2 (germline): SGHNT, YENEEA. V lost 5 bases and J 2 bases, leaving 9 bases between the germline ends. The CDR3 runs 13 residues. The CDR3 is CASSRGGNTEAFF. The CDR3 nucleotides are TGTGCCAGCAGCAGGGGCGGTAACACTGAAGCTTTCTTT. Complete variable domain (other parts from reference TRBV11-3 and TRBJ1-1): EAGVVQSPRYKIIEKKQPVAFWCNPISGHNTLYWYLQNLGQGPELLIRYENEEAVDDSQLPKDRFSAERLKGVDSTLKIQPAELGDSAVYLCASSRGGNTEAFFGQGTRLTVV.

The genes are TRBV9 and TRBJ2-3; D is uncertain. Germline V gene lookup returns CDR1 SGDLS and CDR2 YYNGEE. Trimming took 0 bases from V and 4 from J, leaving 3 bases between them. There are 12 residues in the CDR3. CDR3 nucleotides: TGTGCCAGCAGCGTAGGTCCAGATACGCAGTATTTT. Amino acid sequence: CASSVGPDTQYF.

CDR3 bases: TGTGCCAGCCTCGGAGGCATTACATCTCCGCATTACAATGAGCAGTTCTTC. Translation: CASLGGITSPHYNEQFF. This rearrangement joins TRBV2 to TRBJ2-1; possible D gene TRBD2, 5 bases. CDR3 length: 17 residues. Germline CDR1 SNHLY, CDR2 FYNNEI. V was trimmed by 8 bases and J by 4 bases, leaving 24 bases between them.

This chain connects TRBV28 to TRBJ1-6; tentatively, D is TRBD1 (6 bases). The V gene lost 5 bases and the J gene lost 3 bases, with 14 bases spanning the gap. This CDR3 is built from 16 residues. The germline gives CDR1 MDHEN, CDR2 SYDVKM. The CDR3 DNA reads TGTGCCAGCAGTCGAACAGGGATGAGCTATAATTCACCCCTCCACTTT. Translated: CASSRTGMSYNSPLHF.

V usage is TRBV19 and J usage is TRBJ1-5, with D hard to call. Germline CDR1 and CDR2: LNHDA and SQIVND (reference sequence). The CDR3 covers 13 residues. Trimming took off 3 bases at V and 7 bases at J, with 10 bases between the two ends. CDR3 bases: TGTGCCAGTAGTATTGGCAGTGTACAGCCCCAGCATTTT. Translation: CASSIGSVQPQHF.

The V call is TRBV19, the J call TRBJ2-3; D may be TRBD2 (7 bases). This CDR3 is built from 13 residues. Germline CDR1 reads LNHDA; CDR2 reads SQIVND (reference sequence). Trimming cost V 3 bases and J 12 bases, with 16 bases left between them. As DNA, the CDR3 is TGTGCCAGTAGTATTGGGGGGGGCTCCCCCCAGTATTTT. Its protein is CASSIGGGSPQYF. The complete variable domain, with remaining parts taken from reference TRBV19 and TRBJ2-3, reads DGGITQSPKYLFRKEGQNVTLSCEQNLNHDAMYWYRQDPGQGLRLIYYSQIVNDFQKGDIAEGYSVSREKKESFPLTVTSAQKNPTAFYLCASSIGGGSPQYFGPGTRLTVL.

This chain joins TRBV19 and TRBJ2-1; 9 positions agree with TRBD1. The CDR3 is 14 residues long. The junction had 5 bases not matched to a gene; V was cut back by 3 bases and J by 8 bases. Germline V gives CDR1 LNHDA, CDR2 SQIVND (reference sequence). The DNA of the CDR3 is TGTGCCAGTAGTATCGGGACAGGGTACGATGAGCAGTTCTTC. Its translation is CASSIGTGYDEQFF.

V and J are TRBV18 and TRBJ2-7, with 9 nucleotides matching TRBD1. The CDR3 loop spans 14 amino acids. J gave up 5 bases and V 6 bases, and 8 bases lay outside the gene matches. Germline V gene sequence: CDR1 KGHSH, CDR2 LQKENI. CDR3 DNA sequence: TGTGCCAGCTCGGTGATACAGGGGGCGGACGAGCAGTACTTC. Protein product: CASSVIQGADEQYF.